The 3 T cell receptor beta chains in this list originate from one sample, sequenced in a study of beta chain features in type 1 diabetes. The entirety of the isolated RNA underwent reverse transcription, so expressed TCRB transcripts were sequenced. TCRdb's table, derived via immunoSEQ multiplex PCR, lists solely in-frame clones and lacks some. This table has over 350,000 clones, approximately 15% appearing once. The specimen was naive CD4+ T cells from blood. Receptors originate from a woman aged 18-29 years in good health.

This clone was picked up a small number of times. V is TRBV4-2 and J is TRBJ2-7; 10 positions agree with TRBD1. V trimming: 3 bases; J trimming: 6 bases; junction bases outside the gene matches: 5. The CDR3 spans 14 residues. CDR1 LGHNA and CDR2 YNFKEQ come from the germline V gene. The CDR3 DNA reads as TGTGCCAGCAGCCACACCGGGACAGGGGCCGAGCAGTACTTC. It yields the protein CASSHTGTGAEQYF.

The chain has TRBV19 and TRBJ2-3, with 7 bases identical to TRBD1. This CDR3 has 14 amino acids. Germline trimming cut 7 bases from V and 2 bases from J; bases unmatched to any gene: 6. CDR1 and CDR2 from the germline V gene are LNHDA and SQIVND (reference sequence). In DNA form, the CDR3 reads TGTGCCAGTACCGCCAGGGGGTCCACAGATACGCAGTATTTT. It specifies CASTARGSTDTQYF.

This clone showed up just a few times. As DNA, the CDR3 is TGTGCCAGCAGCGTTGGACAGGGGGCTCAGGGAAATCAGCCCCAGCATTTT. Translating gives CASSVGQGAQGNQPQHF. The chain recombines TRBV5-4 with TRBJ1-5; 11 bases line up with TRBD1. V shed 4 bases, J shed 4 bases, and the junction held 10 bases outside the gene matches. Germline V gives CDR1 SGHNT, CDR2 YYREEE (reference sequence). The CDR3 length is 17 residues.